This T cell receptor (beta chain) was captured by sequencing in a study of CXCR3 chemokines and chemotherapy response in bladder cancer. In its sample, this clonotype was seen many times. Germline V gene lookup returns CDR1 MNHNS and CDR2 SASEGT. Trimming took 10 bases from V and 1 from J, leaving 11 bases between them. The CDR3 covers 12 residues. MiXCR, applied by TCRdb to the PCR reads, yields one record per CDR3 protein. The sample records some 8,100 distinct CDR3 sequences, roughly an eighth being singletons. The clonotype was recovered from a human donor with bladder cancer that responded to neoadjuvant chemotherapy. V and J are TRBV6-1 and TRBJ2-7; D is unclear. This material was obtained from a patient whose treatment included neoadjuvant chemotherapy. In DNA form, the CDR3 reads TGTGCCACCTTACCCGGGTCCTACGAGCAGTACTTC. Residues: CATLPGSYEQYF.